This T cell receptor beta chain was captured in a study of technical replicates of blood from several donors. The protocol was immunoSEQ multiplex PCR, while the TCRdb copy is restricted to in-frame clones and leaves out a portion. The sample consists of about 94,000 clones, more than 90% of them appearing once. Trimming pared 4 bases from V and 4 bases from J, leaving 13 bases between. From germline, CDR1 is SGHTA and CDR2 FQGNSA. This CDR3 is built from 14 residues. Input material: T cells isolated from PBMCs. The chain links TRBV7-2 to TRBJ2-5; TRBD1 might be the D (6 bases). The receptor comes from a human donor in good health. This chain's CDR3 is CASSWWGQGETQYF. The CDR3 nucleotides read TGTGCCAGCAGCTGGTGGGGGCAGGGAGAGACCCAGTACTTC.